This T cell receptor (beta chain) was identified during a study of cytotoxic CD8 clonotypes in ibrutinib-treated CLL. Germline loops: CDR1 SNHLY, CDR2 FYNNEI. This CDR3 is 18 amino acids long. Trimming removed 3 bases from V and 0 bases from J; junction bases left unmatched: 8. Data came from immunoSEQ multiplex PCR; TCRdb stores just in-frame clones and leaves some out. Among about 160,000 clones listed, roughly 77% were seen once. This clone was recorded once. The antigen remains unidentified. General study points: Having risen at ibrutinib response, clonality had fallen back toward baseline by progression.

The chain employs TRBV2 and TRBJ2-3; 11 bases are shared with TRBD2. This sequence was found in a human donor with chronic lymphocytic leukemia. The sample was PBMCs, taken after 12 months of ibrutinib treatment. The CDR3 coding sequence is TGTGCCAGCAGTGACCTTTCTAGCGGGAGGTCGAGCACAGATACGCAGTATTTT. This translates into CASSDLSSGRSSTDTQYF. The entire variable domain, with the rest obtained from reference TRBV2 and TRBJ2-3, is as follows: EPEVTQTPSHQVTQMGQEVILRCVPISNHLYFYWYRQILGQKVEFLVSFYNNEISEKSEIFDDQFSVERPDGSNFTLKIRSTKLEDSAMYFCASSDLSSGRSSTDTQYFGPGTRLTVL.